This T cell receptor (beta chain) derives from a study of PD-L1 blockade in urothelial cancer. Time point described: peripheral blood 6 weeks after treatment start. Patients yielded 1 to 8 samples each, pretreatment and on-treatment. CDR1 is SGHAT and CDR2 is FQNNGV in the germline V gene. Trimming left V 4 bases short and J 7 bases short, with 11 bases between. CDR3 size: 13 residues. Produced via immunoSEQ multiplex PCR; TCRdb's table is partial and in-frame only. The sample contains more than 90,000 clones, approximately 87% of which appear only once. This receptor was identified in a man aged 65 to 79 with urothelial cancer. The rearrangement uses TRBV11-2 and TRBJ2-1; unclear D gene. Here the sequenced sample was PBMCs, taken around atezolizumab (anti-PD-L1) treatment. The CDR3 DNA follows: TGTGCCAGCAGCTCCCTGGCCCGTAATGAGCAGTTCTTC. Amino acids: CASSSLARNEQFF.